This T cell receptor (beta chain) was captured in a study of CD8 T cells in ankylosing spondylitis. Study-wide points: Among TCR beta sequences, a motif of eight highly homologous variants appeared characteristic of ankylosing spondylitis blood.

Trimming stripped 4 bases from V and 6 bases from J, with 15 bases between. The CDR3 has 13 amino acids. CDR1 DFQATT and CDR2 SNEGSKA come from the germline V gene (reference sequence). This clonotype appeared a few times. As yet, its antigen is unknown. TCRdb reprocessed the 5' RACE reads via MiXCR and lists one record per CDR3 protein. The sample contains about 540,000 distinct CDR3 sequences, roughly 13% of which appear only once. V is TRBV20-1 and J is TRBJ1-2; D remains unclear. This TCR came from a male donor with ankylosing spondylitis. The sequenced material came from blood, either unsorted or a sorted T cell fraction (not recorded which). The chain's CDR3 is CSANRASMDGYTF. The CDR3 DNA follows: TGCAGTGCTAACCGGGCTAGCATGGATGGCTACACCTTC.